Below are 2 T cell receptor beta chains sequenced from a single sample in a study of blood T cell repertoires in COVID-19. The assay was immunoSEQ multiplex PCR, and TCRdb's table has in-frame clones only and misses some. The table has fewer than 350,000 clones, 85% seen once; the top ten hold just over 7%. Sequenced: peripheral blood. The receptor set was obtained from a human donor in a cohort sampled during active COVID-19.

J is TRBJ1-2 and V is TRBV6-4, with D hard to call. Trimming left V 5 bases short and J 0 bases short, with 22 bases between. In germline, CDR1 is MRHNA, CDR2 SNTAGT. The CDR3 extends over 18 amino acids. CDR3 DNA sequence: TGTGCCAGCAGTCCCATCCCGGTGGAGGGTTTCACTAACTATGGCTACACCTTC. It specifies CASSPIPVEGFTNYGYTF.

The chain couples TRBV6-5 to TRBJ2-7; 9 bases align to TRBD1. Germline loops: CDR1 MNHEY, CDR2 SVGAGI. With 2 bases clipped from V and 7 bases from J, the junction kept 6 bases outside the gene matches. The CDR3 is 14 amino acids. The CDR3 spells CASSYGTGSGEQYF. The CDR3 DNA is TGTGCCAGCAGTTACGGGACAGGGTCCGGGGAGCAGTACTTC.